This TCR beta chain is drawn from a study of T cell repertoires in cytomegalovirus infection. TCRdb re-analysed the reads in MiXCR, keeping a single row per CDR3 protein. This table has 200,000 to 300,000 distinct CDR3 sequences, about an eighth appearing once. Germline V gene lookup returns CDR1 SGHNT and CDR2 YYREEE (reference sequence). V lost 5 bases to trimming and J lost 0 bases, with 10 bases between them. The CDR3 sequence is 14 residues long. Sequencing was performed on PBMCs. This TCR derives from a human donor in good health (CMV status not recorded). Some clones in this sample may be carry-over from other donors' samples. The chain uses TRBV5-4 and TRBJ2-3; the D is unclear. The CDR3 DNA reads TGTGCCAGCAGGACCCAGGCCAGCACAGATACGCAGTATTTT. Amino acid sequence: CASRTQASTDTQYF.